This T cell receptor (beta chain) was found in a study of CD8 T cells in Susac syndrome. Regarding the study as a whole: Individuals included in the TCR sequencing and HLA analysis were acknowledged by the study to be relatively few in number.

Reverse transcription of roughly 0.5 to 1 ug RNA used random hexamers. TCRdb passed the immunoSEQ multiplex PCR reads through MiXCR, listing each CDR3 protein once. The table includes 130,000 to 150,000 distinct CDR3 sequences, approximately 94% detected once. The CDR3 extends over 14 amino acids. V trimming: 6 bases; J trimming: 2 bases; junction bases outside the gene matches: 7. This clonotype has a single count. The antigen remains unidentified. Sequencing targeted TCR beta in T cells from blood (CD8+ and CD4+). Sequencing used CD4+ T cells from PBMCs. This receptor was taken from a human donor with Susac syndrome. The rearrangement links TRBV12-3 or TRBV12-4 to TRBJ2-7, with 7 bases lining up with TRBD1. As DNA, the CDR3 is TGTGCCAGCAGGGAACAGGGGTTGACCTACGAGCAGTACTTC. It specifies CASREQGLTYEQYF.